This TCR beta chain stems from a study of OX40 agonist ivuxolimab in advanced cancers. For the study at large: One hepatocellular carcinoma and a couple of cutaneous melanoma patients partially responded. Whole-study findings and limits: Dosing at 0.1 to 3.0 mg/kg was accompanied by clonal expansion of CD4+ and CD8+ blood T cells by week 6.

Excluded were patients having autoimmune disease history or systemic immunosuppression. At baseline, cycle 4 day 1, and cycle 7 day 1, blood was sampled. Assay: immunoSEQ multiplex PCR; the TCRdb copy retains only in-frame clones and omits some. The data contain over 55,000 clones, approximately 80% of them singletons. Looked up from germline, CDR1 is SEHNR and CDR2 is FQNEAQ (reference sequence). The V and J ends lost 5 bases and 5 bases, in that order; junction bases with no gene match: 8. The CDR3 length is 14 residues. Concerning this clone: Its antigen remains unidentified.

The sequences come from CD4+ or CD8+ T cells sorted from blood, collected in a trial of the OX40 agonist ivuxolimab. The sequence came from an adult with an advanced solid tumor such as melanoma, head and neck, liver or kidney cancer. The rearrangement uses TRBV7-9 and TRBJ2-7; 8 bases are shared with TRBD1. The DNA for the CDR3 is TGTGCCAGCAGCCTCCGGACAGGGTGGGACGAGCAGTACTTC. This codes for CASSLRTGWDEQYF.